These 31 T cell receptor beta chains originate from one sample sequenced in a study of naive and memory T cell subsets. Two oligonucleotides, mixed equimolar, formed the beta constant-region primer covering TRBC1 and TRBC2. Each CDR3 protein gets one entry after TCRdb re-called the UMI-ligation and nested PCR reads with MiXCR. The table records over 20,000 distinct CDR3 sequences, approximately 11% of them present only once. Sequencing was performed on central memory CD8+ T cells from blood. All receptors come from a human donor in good health.

CDR3 DNA: TGTGCCAGCAGCCAGTGTCAAATCGCAGATACGCAGTATTTT. Its protein is CASSQCQIADTQYF. This chain joins TRBV14 and TRBJ2-3, with D unresolved. This CDR3 is 14 amino acids long. In germline, CDR1 is SGHDN, CDR2 FVKESK. V was shortened by 3 bases and J by 4 bases, with 11 bases between the two germline ends.

This clonotype was picked up a small number of times. The chain recombines TRBV4-1 with TRBJ2-2, with D possibly TRBD1 on 6 matching bases. CDR1 MGHRA and CDR2 YSYEKL come from the germline V gene. This CDR3 region has 15 residues. Trimming took off 3 bases at V and 1 base at J, with 9 bases between the two ends. Here the CDR3 DNA reads TGCGCCAGCAGCCACCAGACAGGGAACACCGGGGAGCTGTTTTTT. Translation gives CASSHQTGNTGELFF.

The chain links TRBV18 to TRBJ2-7; D is perhaps TRBD1 (7 bases). The CDR3 covers 15 residues. The germline V gene encodes CDR1 KGHSH and CDR2 LQKENI. V lost 0 bases and J 4 bases, leaving 13 bases between the germline ends. The CDR3: CASSPPHRGGYEQYF. The CDR3 region has the DNA TGTGCCAGCTCACCACCGCACAGGGGAGGTTACGAGCAGTACTTC.

This clonotype came up many times. The rearrangement uses TRBV4-1 and TRBJ1-4, with unresolved D. Trimming left V 3 bases short and J 6 bases short, with 17 bases between. The germline V gene encodes CDR1 MGHRA and CDR2 YSYEKL. This CDR3 comprises 16 residues. CDR3 sequence reads: CASSQRLVRVDEKLFF. The CDR3 coding sequence is TGCGCCAGCAGCCAGAGGTTGGTGAGGGTAGATGAAAAACTGTTTTTT.

This clonotype was seen only a few times. In DNA, the CDR3 is TGTGCCAGCAGGTCGACAGGGGCCAATGAAAAACTGTTTTTT. Protein: CASRSTGANEKLFF. The chain couples TRBV6-6 to TRBJ1-4; 8 bases fit TRBD1. The CDR3 totals 14 residues. V shed 6 bases, J shed 5 bases, and the junction held 5 bases outside the gene matches. Germline-derived CDR1 and CDR2 are MNHNY and SVGAGI (reference sequence).

The genes are TRBV24-1 and TRBJ2-7; a possible D gene is TRBD2 (6 bases). This CDR3 contains 16 residues. V lost 5 bases and J 2 bases, leaving 18 bases between the germline ends. The germline V gene encodes CDR1 KGHDR and CDR2 SFDVKD. The CDR3 bases are TGTGCCACCAGTGCGTACCGGGGGAAGTATACCTACGAGCAGTACTTC. Translation gives CATSAYRGKYTYEQYF.

Many counts were recorded for this clonotype. The chain combines TRBV11-2 with TRBJ1-1; D gene unclear. The CDR3 spans 12 residues. The germline V gene has CDR1 SGHAT and CDR2 FQNNGV. The ends were cut back, 5 bases at V and 3 bases at J, with 7 bases in the middle. CDR3 nucleotides: TGTGCCAGCAGCCGCCAAGACACTGAAGCTTTCTTT. This codes for CASSRQDTEAFF.

The rearrangement links TRBV30 to TRBJ1-1; D is undetermined. CDR1 GTSNPN and CDR2 SVGIG come from the germline V gene (reference sequence). V was clipped by 3 bases and J by 2 bases, with 10 bases between them. CDR3 length equals 13 residues. CDR3 sequence reads: CAWSVTVNTEAFF. Written as DNA, the CDR3 is TGTGCCTGGAGCGTCACAGTTAACACTGAAGCTTTCTTT.

This clonotype showed up many times. This chain links TRBV20-1 with TRBJ1-2, with 12 positions matching TRBD1. Germline V gene sequence: CDR1 DFQATT, CDR2 SNEGSKA (reference sequence). The V segment lost 0 bases and the J segment 6 bases; nucleotides outside the gene matches: 8. This CDR3 has 16 residues. CDR3 residues: CSARDGTGGIVDGYTF. The DNA for the CDR3 is TGCAGTGCTAGAGATGGGACAGGGGGCATTGTCGATGGCTACACCTTC.

Only a few counts were recorded for this clonotype. J is TRBJ2-1 and V is TRBV12-3 or TRBV12-4; D remains ambiguous. CDR3 length equals 13 residues. Trimming took 5 bases from V and 10 from J, leaving 15 bases between them. In nucleotides, the CDR3 is TGTGCCAGCAGTGTGGGCCCAGCAAGCGAGCAGTTCTTC. Protein: CASSVGPASEQFF.

This clonotype was counted many times. The V gene is TRBV5-1, the J gene TRBJ2-2; weak D call: TRBD1 (6 bases). Germline lookup yields CDR1 SGHRS and CDR2 YFSETQ. This CDR3 is 16 amino acids long. V lost 0 bases and J lost 4, with 13 bases in between. DNA for the CDR3: TGCGCCAGCAGCTTGGCTTCTCAGGGGAGCACCGGGGAGCTGTTTTTT. Its protein product is CASSLASQGSTGELFF. Drawing the rest from reference TRBV5-1 and TRBJ2-2, the complete variable domain is KAGVTQTPRYLIKTRGQQVTLSCSPISGHRSVSWYQQTPGQGLQFLFEYFSETQRNKGNFPGRFSGRQFSNSRSEMNVSTLELGDSALYLCASSLASQGSTGELFFGEGSRLTVL.

This clonotype was seen only a few times. This chain links TRBV7-9 with TRBJ2-1; 11 bases match TRBD2. Germline assignment: CDR1 SEHNR and CDR2 FQNEAQ (reference sequence). CDR3 length equals 22 residues. The V gene end was trimmed by 5 bases and the J gene end by 3 bases; junction bases not matched to a gene: 24. CDR3: CASSHPIRDRDTSGSRYNEQFF. CDR3 nucleotides: TGTGCCAGCAGCCATCCGATTAGGGACAGGGACACTAGCGGGAGTCGCTACAATGAGCAGTTCTTC.

At least ten counts were recorded for this clonotype. V is TRBV6-6 and J is TRBJ2-7, with D maybe TRBD2 (6 bases). The CDR3 consists of 12 residues. Germline lookup yields CDR1 MNHNY and CDR2 SVGAGI (reference sequence). V lost 5 bases, J lost 4 bases, and 9 bases lay in between. This CDR3 reads CASSDGGYEQYF. CDR3 DNA sequence: TGTGCCAGCAGTGACGGGGGATACGAGCAGTACTTC.

CDR3 in DNA: TGCGCCAGCAGCCAGGGTTTGTTGACTAGCGGGAGACGCCATGACGGTGAGCAGTTCTTC. Translation: CASSQGLLTSGRRHDGEQFF. The rearrangement joins TRBV4-1 to TRBJ2-1; 12 bases match TRBD2. The CDR3 has 20 residues. J was trimmed by 9 bases and V by 3 bases; bases with no gene match: 21. The germline V gene has CDR1 MGHRA and CDR2 YSYEKL.

The table lists this clonotype with a few counts. The rearrangement uses TRBV5-6 and TRBJ1-4; tentatively, D is TRBD1 (5 bases). Deletions cut 4 bases from V and 2 bases from J, with 12 bases between. Germline CDR1 and CDR2: SGHDT and YYEEEE. The CDR3 length is 15 residues. The DNA of the CDR3 is TGTGCCAGCAGCCCTGGGGGGTCGACTAATGAAAAACTGTTTTTT. Its protein is CASSPGGSTNEKLFF.

The sample holds many counts of this clonotype. The V gene is TRBV5-1, the J gene TRBJ2-1; 14 positions match TRBD2. The V segment lost 3 bases and the J segment 9 bases; nucleotides outside the gene matches: 8. Germline CDR1 and CDR2: SGHRS and YFSETQ. The CDR3 is 16 amino acids. CDR3 amino acids: CASSSEGLAGVTEQFF. The CDR3 DNA follows: TGCGCCAGCAGCTCCGAGGGACTAGCGGGAGTAACTGAGCAGTTCTTC.

This clonotype was observed a handful of times. A much larger clonotype is one base distant, so this may be a read error. The V call is TRBV7-3, the J call TRBJ2-7; D ambiguous. This CDR3 contains 12 residues. From germline, CDR1 is SGHTA and CDR2 FQGTGA. Between the trimmed V and J ends, which lost 5 bases and 0 bases, there was a span of 5 bases. The CDR3 sequence is CASSVSSYEQYF. The CDR3 coding sequence is TGTGCCAGCAGCGTAAGCTCCTACGAGCAGTACTTC.

This clonotype has ten or more counts. This chain links TRBV29-1 with TRBJ1-1, with D uncertain. This CDR3 spans 15 amino acids. CDR1 is SQVTM, CDR2 ANQGSEA, per germline. The V gene lost 0 bases and the J gene lost 11 bases, with 22 bases spanning the gap. Here the CDR3 DNA reads TGCAGCGTTGAAGACCGCGGCGGGTCGACAAGGAGGGCTTTCTTT. It specifies CSVEDRGGSTRRAFF. Using reference TRBV29-1 and TRBJ1-1 for the parts outside the CDR3, the full variable domain is SAVISQKPSRDICQRGTSLTIQCQVDSQVTMMFWYRQQPGQSLTLIATANQGSEATYESGFVIDKFPISRPNLTFSTLTVSNMSPEDSSIYLCSVEDRGGSTRRAFFGQGTRLTVV.

This clonotype was picked up a small number of times. The rearrangement links TRBV7-9 to TRBJ2-1, with 10 positions matching TRBD1. The junction had 3 bases not matched to a gene; V was cut back by 1 base and J by 9 bases. In germline, CDR1 is SEHNR, CDR2 FQNEAQ (reference sequence). The CDR3 has 14 residues. CDR3 in DNA: TGTGCCAGCAGCTTAGAGGACAGGGGGACTGAGCAGTTCTTC. Its protein product is CASSLEDRGTEQFF.

This chain uses TRBV2 with TRBJ2-1; 9 positions match TRBD2. V gave up 6 bases and J gave up 7 bases; unmatched junction bases: 10. CDR3 length: 15 amino acids. Germline V gene sequence: CDR1 SNHLY, CDR2 FYNNEI. Here the CDR3 DNA reads TGTGCCAGCAGCCCGGAGCTAGCGGGATGGAATGAGCAGTTCTTC. It is translated as CASSPELAGWNEQFF. The full variable domain, rest sourced from reference TRBV2 and TRBJ2-1, is EPEVTQTPSHQVTQMGQEVILRCVPISNHLYFYWYRQILGQKVEFLVSFYNNEISEKSEIFDDQFSVERPDGSNFTLKIRSTKLEDSAMYFCASSPELAGWNEQFFGPGTRLTVL.

This sequence joins TRBV30 and TRBJ2-1; a weak D match, TRBD2 (6 bases). The CDR3 loop spans 15 amino acids. Trimming left V 3 bases short and J 6 bases short, with 18 bases between. CDR1 and CDR2 from the germline V gene are GTSNPN and SVGIG (reference sequence). In DNA form, the CDR3 reads TGTGCCTGGAGCAAGGCGGTTGTGGGACTCAATGAGCAGTTCTTC. Encoded protein: CAWSKAVVGLNEQFF.

The CDR3 spells CASSPDTNTEAFF. The DNA for the CDR3 is TGTGCCAGCAGCCCGGACACGAACACTGAAGCTTTCTTT. This rearrangement joins TRBV7-7 to TRBJ1-1; maybe TRBD1 (5 bases). Trimming removed 5 bases at V and 1 base at J, with 8 bases between. The CDR3 covers 13 residues. CDR1 SSHAT and CDR2 FNYEAQ come from the germline V gene (reference sequence).

This clonotype was seen a few times. The CDR3 loop is CASSRIGTGERRSHEQYF. The CDR3 nucleotides are TGTGCCAGCAGCCGGATCGGGACAGGGGAGCGGAGGAGCCACGAGCAGTACTTC. The chain uses TRBV6-2 or TRBV6-3 and TRBJ2-7; 10 nucleotides line up with TRBD1. CDR1 is MNHEY and CDR2 is SVGEGT in the germline V gene. V shed 6 bases, J shed 5 bases, and the junction held 19 bases outside the gene matches. The CDR3 is 18 amino acids.

There are many counts of this clonotype. This chain links TRBV7-2 with TRBJ1-1, with TRBD1 as a possible D gene (5 bases). Trimming cost V 0 bases and J 6 bases, with 11 bases left between them. The CDR3 totals 14 residues. Germline V CDR1 and CDR2: SGHTA, FQGNSA. For the CDR3, the DNA is TGTGCCAGCAGCTTAGCTAGGGTAGGGGCTGAAGCTTTCTTT. It translates to CASSLARVGAEAFF.

The count of this clonotype is one. Written as DNA, the CDR3 is TGCGCCAGCAGCCTGGCAGGCAGGCAGACCCAGTACTTC. It encodes CASSLAGRQTQYF. The V call is TRBV5-1, the J call TRBJ2-5; D gene uncertain. Germline V lookup: CDR1 SGHRS, CDR2 YFSETQ. Trimming pared 4 bases from V and 6 bases from J, leaving 13 bases between. This CDR3 contains 13 residues.

This clonotype was seen repeatedly, ten times or more. The chain couples TRBV5-5 to TRBJ2-7, with a possible D match to TRBD1 (5 bases). The germline V gene has CDR1 SGHKS and CDR2 YYEKEE (reference sequence). This CDR3 region has 14 residues. Trimming removed 0 bases from V and 2 bases from J, with 9 bases in between. CDR3 bases: TGTGCCAGCAGCTTGGAACAGGTCCCCTACGAGCAGTACTTC. Its protein product is CASSLEQVPYEQYF.

This clonotype was detected ten times or more. The chain employs TRBV6-2 or TRBV6-3 and TRBJ2-7; TRBD2 aligns across 12 bases. The CDR3 is made up of 15 amino acids. Germline values: CDR1 MNHEY, CDR2 SVGEGT. The ends lost 2 bases at V and 3 bases at J; junction bases unmatched: 2. The CDR3 region has the DNA TGTGCCAGCAGTTACGAGACTAGCGGGAGCTACGAGCAGTACTTC. Amino acids: CASSYETSGSYEQYF.

This clonotype was observed a single time. The V call is TRBV12-3 or TRBV12-4, the J call TRBJ2-3; TRBD1 is a possible D gene (5 bases). The V gene lost 3 bases and the J gene lost 2 bases, with 9 bases spanning the gap. The CDR3 length is 14 residues. The CDR3 DNA reads as TGTGCCAGCAGTTTGGGGCGGTTCACAGATACGCAGTATTTT. Translation gives CASSLGRFTDTQYF.

This clonotype was recorded many times. CDR3 sequence reads: CATRSGTGAYNEQFF. The CDR3 nucleotides are TGTGCCACCAGGTCCGGGACGGGGGCCTACAATGAGCAGTTCTTC. The V and J genes are TRBV24-1 and TRBJ2-1; D might be TRBD2 (6 bases). V was cut by 7 bases and J by 2 bases, with 14 bases left in between. Germline V CDR1 and CDR2: KGHDR, SFDVKD. CDR3 length equals 15 residues.

This sequence joins TRBV29-1 and TRBJ1-3; D unclear. V was trimmed by 4 bases and J by 0 bases, leaving 4 bases between them. Looked up from germline, CDR1 is SQVTM and CDR2 is ANQGSEA. CDR3 size: 12 residues. CDR3 bases: TGCAGCGTTGTGGGCTCTGGAAACACCATATATTTT. Protein sequence: CSVVGSGNTIYF.

This clonotype has only a few counts. The CDR3 DNA sequence: TGTGCCAGTAGTTGGAACTGGGACAGAAGCACAGATACGCAGTATTTT. Residues: CASSWNWDRSTDTQYF. The chain recombines TRBV19 with TRBJ2-3; 7 nucleotides align to TRBD1. Germline V gene sequence: CDR1 LNHDA, CDR2 SQIVND (reference sequence). The CDR3 totals 16 residues. Trimming took 5 bases from V and 0 from J; bases not matched to a gene: 8.